These 20 T cell receptor beta chains share one sample of origin, sequenced in a study of metastatic and nonmetastatic thyroid tumors. Among the patients, none had received any treatment before thyroid surgery. Via MiXCR, TCRdb re-called the PCR reads. The data show 12,000 or so clones, about 31% seen once. Sequenced: tumor tissue. The receptors come from a female donor with papillary thyroid cancer or a benign thyroid nodule (not recorded which). Some clones in this sample may be carry-over from other donors' samples.

This clone was picked up a small number of times. This chain connects TRBV28 to TRBJ2-7; D is unclear. V shed 1 base and J shed 7 bases, with 8 bases lying between them. Per the germline V gene, CDR1 is MDHEN and CDR2 is SYDVKM. This CDR3 spans 12 amino acids. The CDR3 sequence is CASSLLGWEQYF. CDR3 nucleotides: TGTGCCAGCAGTTTATTGGGATGGGAGCAGTACTTC.

This clone was recorded many times. Sequence at one end of the junction differs from germline and may be a read error. The genes are TRBV7-2 and TRBJ1-2, with 9 nucleotides matching TRBD1. Germline V gene data show CDR1 as SGHTA and CDR2 as FQGNSA. This CDR3 is built from 15 residues. This CDR3 is CASSLGPGQGRGCTF. CDR3 DNA sequence: TGTGCCAGCAGCTTAGGGCCGGGACAGGGCAGGGGCTGCACCTTC.

The chain is built from TRBV13 and TRBJ1-6; D is ambiguous. The CDR3 spans 17 residues. Trimming took off 0 bases at V and 0 bases at J, with 9 bases between the two ends. The germline gives CDR1 PRHDT, CDR2 FYEKMQ (reference sequence). DNA for the CDR3: TGTGCCAGCAGCTTAGGGAGGCCGAGCTCCTATAATTCACCCCTCCACTTT. Residues: CASSLGRPSSYNSPLHF.

This clone has just a few counts. J is TRBJ2-2 and V is TRBV6-5; 8 bases align to TRBD2. Trimming at V came to 1 base and at J to 11 bases, leaving 12 bases not matched to a gene. The CDR3 totals 16 residues. CDR1 and CDR2 (germline): MNHEY, SVGAGI. The CDR3 spells CASSYWAGGITCELFF. DNA of the CDR3: TGTGCCAGCAGTTACTGGGCGGGGGGCATCACCTGTGAGCTGTTTTTT.

In its sample, this clone was seen many times. This chain uses TRBV5-6 with TRBJ2-7; 12 nucleotides agree with TRBD2. The CDR3 is made up of 15 amino acids. In germline, CDR1 is SGHDT, CDR2 YYEEEE. The junction had 9 bases not matched to a gene; V was cut back by 4 bases and J by 7 bases. As DNA, the CDR3 is TGTGCCAGCAGCAGGCCTCCGGGACTAGCGGGTGAGCAGTACTTC. It encodes CASSRPPGLAGEQYF.

This clone is medium-sized in the sample. The chain employs TRBV7-2 and TRBJ2-2; D unclear. Trimming removed 0 bases from V and 4 bases from J, with 9 bases in between. The CDR3 covers 15 residues. The germline CDR1 and CDR2 sequences are SGHTA and FQGNSA. Here the CDR3 reads CASSLAQIGTGELFF. DNA of the CDR3: TGTGCCAGCAGCTTAGCCCAGATAGGCACCGGGGAGCTGTTTTTT. Based on the CDR3 plus reference TRBV7-2 and TRBJ2-2, the full variable domain is GAGVSQSPSNKVTEKGKDVELRCDPISGHTALYWYRQSLGQGLEFLIYFQGNSAPDKSGLPSDRFSAERTGGSVSTLTIQRTQQEDSAVYLCASSLAQIGTGELFFGEGSRLTVL.

The chain couples TRBV2 to TRBJ2-7, with 9 bases that match TRBD2. Germline CDR1 reads SNHLY; CDR2 reads FYNNEI. This CDR3 has 13 amino acids. Trimming took 10 bases from V and 5 from J; bases not matched to a gene: 9. The CDR3 loop is CATREGLIDEQYF. CDR3 DNA sequence: TGTGCCACGCGGGAGGGCCTTATCGACGAGCAGTACTTC.

The chain is built from TRBV6-1 and TRBJ1-2, with D unresolved. Germline CDR1 MNHNS, CDR2 SASEGT. The CDR3 is made up of 14 amino acids. V was trimmed by 2 bases and J by 1 base, leaving 8 bases between them. The CDR3 DNA reads TGTGCCAGCAGTGAAACGGGGAATAACTATGGCTACACCTTC. Its protein product is CASSETGNNYGYTF.

The chain recombines TRBV6-1 with TRBJ1-1; possibly TRBD1 for D (5 bases). Trimming removed 10 bases at V and 11 bases at J, with 14 bases between. The CDR3 has 10 amino acids. CDR1 is MNHNS, CDR2 SASEGT, per germline. The CDR3 region is CATVEGRAFF. The CDR3 bases are TGTGCCACGGTGGAGGGGAGGGCTTTCTTT.

There are a few counts of this clone. V is TRBV4-1 and J is TRBJ2-7, with D tentatively TRBD2 (5 bases). From germline, CDR1 is MGHRA and CDR2 YSYEKL. Trimming removed 4 bases at V and 2 bases at J, with 18 bases between. The CDR3 length is 16 residues. The CDR3: CASSLSPSGGAYEQYF. The CDR3 DNA follows: TGCGCCAGCAGCCTGTCCCCCAGCGGTGGGGCCTACGAGCAGTACTTC.

This clone is labeled medium-sized (0.01 to 0.1%). J is TRBJ1-4 and V is TRBV5-1; D is unclear. Per germline, CDR1 SGHRS and CDR2 YFSETQ. The CDR3 has 16 amino acids. V was clipped by 0 bases and J by 3 bases, with 12 bases between them. CDR3: CASSLVVGGSNEKLFF. The CDR3, as DNA: TGCGCCAGCAGCTTGGTGGTAGGCGGTTCTAATGAAAAACTGTTTTTT.

V gene TRBV2 combines with J gene TRBJ2-7, with 7 bases matching TRBD2. Germline V gene data show CDR1 as SNHLY and CDR2 as FYNNEI. The CDR3 contains 15 residues. The V segment lost 0 bases and the J segment 3 bases; nucleotides outside the gene matches: 5. CDR3 in amino acids: CASSEAGGRLYEQYF. In DNA, the CDR3 is TGTGCCAGCAGTGAAGCGGGCGGGAGACTCTACGAGCAGTACTTC.

This chain joins TRBV20-1 and TRBJ2-4; D remains ambiguous. There are 14 residues in the CDR3. CDR1 is DFQATT and CDR2 is SNEGSKA in the germline V gene (reference sequence). V was pared by 6 bases and J by 2 bases, with 14 bases between. Written as DNA, the CDR3 is TGCAGTGCCCCGGTTCCGAACACCAAAAACATTCAGTACTTC. Protein: CSAPVPNTKNIQYF.

This clone was recorded many times. The chain joins TRBV9 to TRBJ2-1; 7 bases agree with TRBD2. CDR1 and CDR2 (germline): SGDLS, YYNGEE. This CDR3 spans 16 amino acids. V gave up 0 bases and J gave up 3 bases; unmatched junction bases: 6. CDR3 loop: CASSVEGSGFYNEQFF. The CDR3 nucleotides read TGTGCCAGCAGCGTAGAGGGTAGCGGGTTCTACAATGAGCAGTTCTTC.

The V call is TRBV19, the J call TRBJ1-1, with D hard to call. Per germline, CDR1 LNHDA and CDR2 SQIVND (reference sequence). This CDR3 is built from 13 residues. V lost 5 bases to trimming and J lost 0 bases, with 7 bases between them. The CDR3 protein is CASSRRMNTEAFF. The CDR3 coding sequence is TGTGCCAGTAGTCGACGTATGAACACTGAAGCTTTCTTT.

On this clone itself: This could be a read error, since a much larger clone is one nucleotide away. It is likely a read error, because the conserved phenylalanine at the end of the CDR3 is missing. The CDR3 DNA reads as TGTGCCAGCAGCCACCATGTGGGCGTCAATCAGCCCCAGCATCTT. Its translation: CASSHHVGVNQPQHL. The chain links TRBV3-1 to TRBJ1-5, with D unclear. Germline V gene data show CDR1 as LGHDT and CDR2 as YNNKEL (reference sequence). V was cut by 3 bases and J by 3 bases, with 12 bases left in between. CDR3 length equals 15 residues.

The V call is TRBV5-1, the J call TRBJ2-7; 10 nucleotides align to TRBD1. Trimming removed 4 bases from V and 2 bases from J; junction bases left unmatched: 9. Per the germline V gene, CDR1 is SGHRS and CDR2 is YFSETQ. The CDR3 has 16 amino acids. The CDR3 loop reads CASSLDGGTGAYEQYF. CDR3 DNA: TGCGCCAGCAGCCTGGACGGGGGGACAGGGGCCTACGAGCAGTACTTC.

V usage is TRBV11-2 and J usage is TRBJ1-1; no clear D gene. CDR1 SGHAT and CDR2 FQNNGV come from the germline V gene. The CDR3 extends over 13 amino acids. The V gene lost 2 bases and the J gene lost 3 bases, with 7 bases spanning the gap. The CDR3 region is CASSLTRDTEAFF. The CDR3 DNA reads TGTGCCAGCAGCTTAACCCGGGACACTGAAGCTTTCTTT. The variable domain in full, with the rest retrieved from reference TRBV11-2 and TRBJ1-1, is EAGVAQSPRYKIIEKRQSVAFWCNPISGHATLYWYQQILGQGPKLLIQFQNNGVVDDSQLPKDRFSAERLKGVDSTLKIQPAKLEDSAVYLCASSLTRDTEAFFGQGTRLTVV.

The table lists this clone with many counts. The chain uses TRBV14 and TRBJ2-7; D is perhaps TRBD1 (6 bases). CDR1 and CDR2 from the germline V gene are SGHDN and FVKESK. Between the trimmed V and J ends, which lost 1 base and 0 bases, there was a span of 10 bases. The CDR3 has 15 residues. The CDR3, as DNA: TGTGCCAGCAGCCAAGTGGGGGCCGGCTCCTACGAGCAGTACTTC. Protein: CASSQVGAGSYEQYF. Full variable domain (missing parts from reference TRBV14 and TRBJ2-7): EAGVTQFPSHSVIEKGQTVTLRCDPISGHDNLYWYRRVMGKEIKFLLHFVKESKQDESGMPNNRFLAERTGGTYSTLKVQPAELEDSGVYFCASSQVGAGSYEQYFGPGTRLTVT.

The sample holds a few counts of this clone. The V and J genes are TRBV7-9 and TRBJ2-7; D is unresolved. V was trimmed by 2 bases and J by 4 bases, leaving 3 bases between them. This CDR3 has 11 amino acids. Per the germline V gene, CDR1 is SEHNR and CDR2 is FQNEAQ (reference sequence). CDR3 coding DNA: TGTGCCAGCAGCTTAAGATACGAGCAGTACTTC. Protein product: CASSLRYEQYF.